One TCR beta chain is described in this entry. Its antigen is still unknown. This record comes from a study of blood T cells in healthy people across ages. Study-level findings and limits: Donor CMV status was unknown, possibly confounding expanded clonotype changes.

The authors ran a second PCR of roughly 6 to 11 cycles using a sample-barcoded 5' primer and a J-beta primer mix. In TCRdb, the 5' RACE reads were re-called with MiXCR into one record per CDR3 protein. The table records 1.5 million to 2 million distinct CDR3 sequences, 39% of them present only once. This CDR3 has 14 residues. V was shortened by 4 bases and J by 3 bases, with 14 bases between the two germline ends. Germline V gene data show CDR1 as DFQATT and CDR2 as SNEGSKA (reference sequence). The sequenced sample was blood. V and J are TRBV20-1 and TRBJ2-3; D not resolved. This sequence originates from a human donor in good health. The CDR3 protein is CSATVGLLTDTQYF. CDR3 coding DNA: TGCAGTGCTACCGTAGGGCTCCTGACAGATACGCAGTATTTT.